One T cell receptor (beta chain) is described in this entry. There are a few counts of this clonotype. It has no known antigen specificity. The record has no base qualities; no much larger clone is one base away. V and J lose 3 bases and 4 bases, and a span of 10 bases separates them. The germline V gene gives CDR1 as SQVTM and CDR2 as ANQGSEA. The CDR3 sequence holds 13 residues, the cysteine and phenylalanine included. Just CDR3 DNA is preserved here, 39 bases in frame from base 1. These data originate in a study of blood T cells in healthy people across ages (dated by TCRdb to the mid-2010s). The study in broad terms: In model experiments, template switching captured roughly one uniquely barcoded TCR beta cDNA molecule for every two T cells. Using the same blood draw, the study looked at two additional independent replicas of 1 million unique cDNA reads for two donors, one aged 18 to 29 and the other aged 80 or older. To avoid experimental bias, donors of different ages were randomly spread across the sequencing lanes. To track age-related changes in TCR beta repertoire diversity, the study relied on deep sequencing normalized with unique cDNA molecular identifiers. The donors were split into four age groups: young (average 16 years), middle-aged (around 37), aged (more than 60) and long-lived (under 85).

Libraries were constructed by 5' RACE. Sequencer: Illumina HiSeq 2500. A second PCR of about 6 to 12 cycles was run with a J-beta primer mix and a sample-barcoded 5' primer. A template-switch 5' adaptor carrying 12 random nucleotides introduced a unique molecular identifier onto each TCR beta cDNA molecule. Each sample yielded at least 2.5 million CDR3-containing paired-end reads. First-strand cDNA synthesis was performed from all RNA using the Mint cDNA synthesis kit, with priming by a TRBC-specific oligonucleotide. All cDNA was treated with uracil-DNA glycosylase and then went through a first 18-cycle PCR with the universal primers M1SS and BC2_uni_R. The study's processing was this. For normalization, 1 million high-quality reads, each with a distinct molecular identifier, were randomly selected from each sample. Instead of being binned into consensus sequences, reads with shared molecular identifiers were discarded. MiTCR, run with a Q25 quality threshold and the strictest error-elimination algorithm, handled CDR3 identification, clonotype clustering and error correction. A nonparametric unseen species model with Euler transformation was used to estimate lower-bound total TCR beta diversity. The public reads were reprocessed in TCRdb via fastp at Q25 and MiXCR, keeping in-frame beta chains. Duplicate CDR3 protein sequences are folded into a single record with the most common DNA and genes. The V and J calls here are based on TCRdb, not the publication. Recorded for this sample are 1.5 million to 2 million distinct CDR3 sequences; 28% of them occurred a single time. The ten largest account for roughly 8.2% of the sample.

The roughly 39 donors, aged about 6 to 95 years, were systemically healthy Caucasian individuals from Russia. Roughly 10 milliliters of peripheral blood were drawn from each donor into EDTA-treated Vacutainer tubes. PBMCs were isolated by Ficoll-Paque density-gradient centrifugation, with at least 7 million obtained per sample. Trizol reagent was used to extract total RNA from the PBMCs, yielding at least 5 micrograms per sample. For every donor, flow cytometry on a PBMC aliquot measured the percentage of naive CD45RAhigh/CD27high T cells. Overall results and qualifications from the work: A strong correlation was found between observed TCR beta diversity and the percentage of naive T cells measured by flow cytometry. Estimates of total diversity based on one million sequenced T cells were regarded as lower bounds and as underestimates. Donor CMV infection status was unknown, potentially confounding age-related changes in expanded clonotypes. Compared with the aged group, the long-lived group had more naive CD4+ T cells, fewer expanded clones and increased TCR diversity, suggesting age selection. As age increased, observed TCR beta diversity per million T cells dropped in a roughly linear way, and a significant reduction was already evident by age about 40. Since profiling was done on bulk unsorted PBMCs, naive and antigen-experienced compartments could not be conclusively compared.

The rearrangement joined TRBV29-1 to TRBJ1-3; TRBD1 is perhaps the D gene, given 6 matching bases. The source of this sequence is a woman in her twenties or thirties in good health. The sample consisted of blood. The nucleotide sequence is TGCAGCGTTGAGGGGGCAGGAGGAAACACCATATATTTT. Its translation is CSVEGAGGNTIYF.